The 12 T cell receptor beta chains reported below all come from one sample, sequenced in a study of T cells in Graves' hyperthyroidism and ophthalmopathy (dated by TCRdb to 2018 to 2020). The library was built by means of multiplex PCR. The sequencer listed for this sample is Illumina HiSeq 2000. Amplification of TCR beta CDR3 regions was carried out from RNA transcripts. For the first round of RT-PCR on the TCR CDR3, the HTBI primer set was used together with the Qiagen OneStep RT-PCR kit. The raw public reads went through TCRdb reprocessing: fastp at Q25, MiXCR clone calling, in-frame beta chains kept. Each CDR3 protein appears once, grouped with its most common genes and DNA. This sample has 350,000 or so distinct CDR3 sequences in its table, and about 18% of those were observed once. The leading ten clones occupy under 55% of the sample. Sequencing input: blood. All receptors come from a woman in her forties or fifties with Graves' hyperthyroidism.

This sequence joins TRBV4-1 and TRBJ2-2; unclear D gene. V was clipped by 2 bases and J by 2 bases, with 12 bases between them. Germline-derived CDR1 and CDR2 are MGHRA and YSYEKL. This CDR3 region has 16 residues. The CDR3 DNA reads TGCGCCAGCAGCCAATTACCCTCGGGCAACACCGGGGAGCTGTTTTTT. Translated, it gives CASSQLPSGNTGELFF.

V usage is TRBV30 and J usage is TRBJ1-2; TRBD1 matches at 7 bases. Germline V gene data show CDR1 as GTSNPN and CDR2 as SVGIG (reference sequence). The CDR3 length is 11 residues. V trimming: 6 bases; J trimming: 7 bases; junction bases outside the gene matches: 5. CDR3 loop: CACQGVPGYTF. The CDR3, as DNA: TGTGCCTGCCAGGGGGTACCTGGCTACACCTTC.

This clonotype appeared many times. V usage is TRBV7-9 and J usage is TRBJ2-1; D is unclear. The germline CDR1 and CDR2 sequences are SEHNR and FQNEAQ (reference sequence). This CDR3 is built from 12 residues. Trimming took 1 base from V and 8 from J, leaving 6 bases between them. The CDR3 sequence is CASSLVEYEQFF. The DNA of the CDR3 is TGTGCCAGCAGCTTAGTAGAATATGAGCAGTTCTTC.

This clonotype was picked up many times. J is TRBJ1-1 and V is TRBV30; no clear D. Deletions cut 4 bases from V and 0 bases from J, with 9 bases between. The CDR3 consists of 13 residues. The V gene's germline CDR1 is GTSNPN and CDR2 SVGIG (reference sequence). CDR3 DNA sequence: TGTGCCTGGAACGAACTTTTGAACACTGAAGCTTTCTTT. Its translation is CAWNELLNTEAFF.

V usage is TRBV10-2 and J usage is TRBJ2-1, with 12 bases fitting TRBD2. V gave up 7 bases and J gave up 7 bases; unmatched junction bases: 5. Germline V lookup: CDR1 WSHSY, CDR2 SAAADI. The CDR3 extends over 14 amino acids. The CDR3: CASIPSGGGNEQFF. The CDR3 region has the DNA TGCGCCAGCATCCCTAGCGGGGGGGGGAATGAGCAGTTCTTC.

The gene calls are TRBV19 and TRBJ2-1, with TRBD2 as a possible D gene (7 bases). Germline values: CDR1 LNHDA, CDR2 SQIVND (reference sequence). The germline V and J ends were trimmed by 3 bases and 2 bases, with 8 bases remaining between them. This CDR3 comprises 14 residues. The CDR3 sequence is CASSIGGPYNEQFF. DNA for the CDR3: TGTGCCAGTAGTATCGGGGGGCCCTACAATGAGCAGTTCTTC.

This clonotype appeared a few times. The chain combines TRBV5-4 with TRBJ1-1; D is unclear. Germline V gene sequence: CDR1 SGHNT, CDR2 YYREEE (reference sequence). The CDR3 totals 14 residues. The V gene lost 2 bases and the J gene lost 11 bases, with 19 bases spanning the gap. The CDR3 nucleotides read TGTGCCAGCAGCTTTGGTTCGAGTCTGGGGATCGCTTTCTTT. Its protein product is CASSFGSSLGIAFF.

This sequence joins TRBV6-5 and TRBJ1-6; D is undetermined. The CDR3 is made up of 16 amino acids. The V gene's germline CDR1 is MNHEY and CDR2 SVGAGI. V was pared by 2 bases and J by 7 bases, with 15 bases between. CDR3 residues: CASSYQTQPGNSPLHF. Here the CDR3 DNA reads TGTGCCAGCAGTTACCAGACCCAGCCCGGGAATTCACCCCTCCACTTT.

The CDR3 coding sequence is TGTGCCAGCAGCTTAACAGACTTCCAGGACGATGAGCAGTTCTTC. Protein: CASSLTDFQDDEQFF. The chain links TRBV7-6 to TRBJ2-1, with D uncertain. With 2 bases removed from V and 8 bases from J, the gap between germline ends came to 16 bases. This CDR3 comprises 15 residues. Germline assignment: CDR1 SGHVS and CDR2 FNYEAQ.

With regard to this clonotype: A clone one base away is much larger, so this may be a read error. The chain has TRBV11-2 and TRBJ2-7; D tentatively fits TRBD1 or TRBD2 (5 bases each). Germline loops: CDR1 SGHAT, CDR2 FQNNGV. CDR3 length: 17 residues. Trimming removed 5 bases from V and 7 bases from J, with 27 bases in between. The DNA of the CDR3 is TGTGCCAGCAGCCTCTTAACCGGGACGGCGGACGCTAGGGAGCAGTACTTC. It encodes CASSLLTGTADAREQYF.

In its sample, this clonotype was seen a few times. The rearrangement uses TRBV12-5 and TRBJ1-5; 8 bases line up with TRBD1. J lost 1 base, V lost 7 bases, and 6 bases had no gene match. Germline V CDR1 and CDR2: LGHNT, FRNRAP. CDR3 length equals 15 residues. The CDR3 reads CASDSTGESNQPQHF. The CDR3 region has the DNA TGTGCTAGTGATTCGACAGGGGAGAGCAATCAGCCCCAGCATTTT.

This clonotype has a count of ten or more. This rearrangement joins TRBV29-1 to TRBJ2-1; no reliable D call. V lost 4 bases to trimming and J lost 1 base, with 11 bases between them. The CDR3 has 14 amino acids. Germline lookup yields CDR1 SQVTM and CDR2 ANQGSEA. The CDR3 DNA reads as TGCAGCGTTGCTGACGATCCATCCTACAATGAGCAGTTCTTC. Translation: CSVADDPSYNEQFF.